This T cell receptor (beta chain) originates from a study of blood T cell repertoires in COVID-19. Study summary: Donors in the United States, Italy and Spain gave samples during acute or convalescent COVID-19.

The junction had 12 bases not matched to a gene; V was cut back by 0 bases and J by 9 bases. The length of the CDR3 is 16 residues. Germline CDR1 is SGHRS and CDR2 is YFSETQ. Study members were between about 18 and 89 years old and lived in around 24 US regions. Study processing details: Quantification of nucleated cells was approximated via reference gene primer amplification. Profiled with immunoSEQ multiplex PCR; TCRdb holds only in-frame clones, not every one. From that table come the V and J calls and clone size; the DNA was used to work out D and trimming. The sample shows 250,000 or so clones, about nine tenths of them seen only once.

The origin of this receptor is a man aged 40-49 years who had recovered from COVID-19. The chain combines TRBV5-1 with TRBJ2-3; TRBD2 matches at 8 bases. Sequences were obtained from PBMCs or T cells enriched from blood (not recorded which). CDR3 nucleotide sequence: TGCGCCAGCAGCTTGGATCTAGCGGGCGTGGGAGGGACGCAGTATTTT. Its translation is CASSLDLAGVGGTQYF.